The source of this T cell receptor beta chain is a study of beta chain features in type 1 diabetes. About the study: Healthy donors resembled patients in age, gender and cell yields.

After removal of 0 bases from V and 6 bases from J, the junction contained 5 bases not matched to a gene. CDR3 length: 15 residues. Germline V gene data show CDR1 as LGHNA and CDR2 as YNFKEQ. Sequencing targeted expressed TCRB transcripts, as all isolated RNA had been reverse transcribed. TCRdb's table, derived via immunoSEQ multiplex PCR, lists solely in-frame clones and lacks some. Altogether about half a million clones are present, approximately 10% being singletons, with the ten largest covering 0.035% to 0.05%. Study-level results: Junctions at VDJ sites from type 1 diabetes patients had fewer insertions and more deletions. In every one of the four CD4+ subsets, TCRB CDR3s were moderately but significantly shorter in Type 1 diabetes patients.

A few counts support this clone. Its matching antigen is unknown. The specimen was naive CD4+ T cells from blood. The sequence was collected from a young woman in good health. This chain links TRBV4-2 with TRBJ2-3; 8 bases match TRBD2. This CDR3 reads CASSQDGTRGDTQYF. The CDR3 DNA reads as TGTGCCAGCAGCCAAGACGGGACTAGGGGGGATACGCAGTATTTT.